The clone carrying this TCR beta chain appeared a few times. Its specificity is unknown. Measured with immunoSEQ multiplex PCR; TCRdb has only the in-frame clones, and not every one. The sample includes about 58,000 clones, around 86% seen only once; the top ten take roughly 3.3%. Systemic immunosuppression or autoimmune disease history was grounds to exclude patients. This sample is drawn from a study of OX40 agonist ivuxolimab in advanced cancers. Whole-study context: Patients were treated with ivuxolimab, an agonistic anti-OX40 (CD134) antibody. Age averaged about 60 years (range about 23 to 80), and more than 80% were male. General study findings and limits: Among patients with partial responses at 0.1-3.0 mg/kg, clonal expansion was among the lowest.

With 3 bases removed from V and 7 bases from J, the gap between germline ends came to 15 bases. This CDR3 comprises 15 residues. Looked up from germline, CDR1 is MDHEN and CDR2 is SYDVKM. This chain links TRBV28 with TRBJ2-2, with D perhaps TRBD2 (6 bases). The sequence came from an adult with an advanced solid tumor such as melanoma, head and neck, liver or kidney cancer. The sample here was CD4+ or CD8+ T cells sorted from blood, taken in a trial of the OX40 agonist ivuxolimab. The CDR3 reads CASSFGTLYSGELFF. CDR3 coding DNA: TGTGCCAGCAGTTTCGGGACTCTTTACAGCGGGGAGCTGTTTTTT. Complete variable domain (other parts from reference TRBV28 and TRBJ2-2): DVKVTQSSRYLVKRTGEKVFLECVQDMDHENMFWYRQDPGLGLRLIYFSYDVKMKEKGDIPEGYSVSREKKERFSLILESASTNQTSMYLCASSFGTLYSGELFFGEGSRLTVL.